This TCR beta chain was observed in a study of T-cell reconstitution after alpha-beta-depleted transplantation in children. This clonotype showed up many times. Library preparation (for TCRbeta) was performed with unique molecular identifiers. TCRdb ran MiXCR on the PCR reads and lists one entry per CDR3 protein. The sample consists of over 150,000 distinct CDR3 sequences, about 6.3% of them appearing once. The CDR3 totals 12 residues. Germline V gene sequence: CDR1 MNHEY, CDR2 SVGEGT. V lost 5 bases and J lost 6; bases outside the gene matches: 4. V usage is TRBV6-2 or TRBV6-3 and J usage is TRBJ2-7; 7 bases match TRBD1. Sequenced here: PBMCs from the stem cell graft donor, sampled from the stem cell graft. The clonotype was recovered from a human donor who donated a stem cell graft to a child with Wiskott-Aldrich syndrome. CDR3 DNA: TGTGCCAGCAGTCTTCGACAGGGCGAGCAGTACTTC. It yields the protein CASSLRQGEQYF.